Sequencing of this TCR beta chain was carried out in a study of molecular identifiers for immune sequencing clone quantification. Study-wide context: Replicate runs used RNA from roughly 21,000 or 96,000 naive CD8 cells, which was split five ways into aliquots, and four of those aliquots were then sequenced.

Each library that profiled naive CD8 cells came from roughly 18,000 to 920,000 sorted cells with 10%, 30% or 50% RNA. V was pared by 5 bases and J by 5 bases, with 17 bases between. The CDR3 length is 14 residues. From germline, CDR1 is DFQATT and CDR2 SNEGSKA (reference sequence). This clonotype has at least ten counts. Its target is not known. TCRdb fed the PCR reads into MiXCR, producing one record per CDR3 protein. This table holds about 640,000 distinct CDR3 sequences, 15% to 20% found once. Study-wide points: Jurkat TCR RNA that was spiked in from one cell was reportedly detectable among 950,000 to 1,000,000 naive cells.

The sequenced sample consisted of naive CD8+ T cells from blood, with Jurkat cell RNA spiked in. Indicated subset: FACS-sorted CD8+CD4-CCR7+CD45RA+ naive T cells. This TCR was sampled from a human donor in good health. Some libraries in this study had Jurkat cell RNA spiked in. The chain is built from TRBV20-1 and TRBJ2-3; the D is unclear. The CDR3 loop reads CSAGWALTGDTQYF. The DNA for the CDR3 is TGCAGTGCTGGATGGGCCCTCACCGGAGATACGCAGTATTTT.